One and the same sample provided the 23 T cell receptor beta chains below, sequenced in a study of blood T cells in healthy people across ages (dated by TCRdb to the mid-2010s). The library was generated by 5' RACE. Instrument on record: Illumina HiSeq 2500. The second PCR ran for roughly 7 to 11 cycles and used a J-beta primer mix along with a sample-barcoded 5' primer. The raw public reads went through TCRdb reprocessing: fastp at Q25, MiXCR clone calling, in-frame beta chains kept. Rows are combined by CDR3 protein, so each entry shows the most common genes and DNA. This sample gives roughly 800,000 distinct CDR3 sequences in total; 20% to 30% of them show up just once. The ten largest clones add up to roughly 9% of the sample. In addition, the sample was reused for a study of T cells of mothers and their children.

Sequenced material: blood. Every receptor here comes from a boy aged 10-17 years in good health.

A note on this clonotype: This CDR3 fails to terminate in the conserved phenylalanine or tryptophan, so it likely reflects a read error. This chain links TRBV7-6 with TRBJ1-4, with 10 bases that match TRBD1. Germline lookup yields CDR1 SGHVS and CDR2 FNYEAQ. V dropped 1 base and J dropped 4; count of bases not matched to a gene: 3. This CDR3 comprises 16 residues. CDR3: CASSLGQGAINEKLFL. DNA of the CDR3: TGTGCCAGCAGCTTAGGACAGGGGGCAATTAATGAAAAACTGTTTCTT.

In this sample, this clonotype turned up a few times. The chain joins TRBV9 to TRBJ2-7; D possibly matches TRBD1 or TRBD2 (6 bases each). Trimming took 0 bases from V and 1 from J, leaving 11 bases between them. The CDR3 loop spans 15 amino acids. The germline V gene has CDR1 SGDLS and CDR2 YYNGEE. The CDR3: CASSVGGTLSYEQYF. For the CDR3, the DNA is TGTGCCAGCAGCGTAGGCGGGACACTTTCCTACGAGCAGTACTTC.

This clonotype occurred a few times. The gene calls are TRBV13 and TRBJ1-2; the D is unclear. CDR3 length equals 15 residues. V was cut by 5 bases and J by 9 bases, with 22 bases left in between. Germline-derived CDR1 and CDR2 are PRHDT and FYEKMQ (reference sequence). In nucleotides, the CDR3 is TGTGCCAGCAGCCAACCTCCATTAGGAGTCGATAGCTACACCTTC. It yields the protein CASSQPPLGVDSYTF.

This clonotype was seen a few times. The V call is TRBV28, the J call TRBJ2-5; D is perhaps TRBD1 (6 bases). Germline lookup yields CDR1 MDHEN and CDR2 SYDVKM. CDR3 length: 15 residues. V gave up 2 bases and J gave up 11 bases, with 21 bases separating them. The CDR3: CASSLPQGISYGQYF. The CDR3 region has the DNA TGTGCCAGCAGTTTACCCCAGGGGATCTCCTACGGGCAGTACTTC.

The chain links TRBV19 to TRBJ2-3; D not certain. Germline lookup yields CDR1 LNHDA and CDR2 SQIVND (reference sequence). CDR3 size: 12 residues. The V end lost 2 bases, the J end lost 12 bases, and 12 bases lay between the germline ends. CDR3 protein: CASSITARIQYF. For the CDR3, the DNA is TGTGCCAGTAGTATAACCGCGCGTATCCAGTATTTT.

The V and J genes are TRBV29-1 and TRBJ2-2, with a possible D match to TRBD1 (5 bases). V gave up 4 bases and J gave up 4 bases, with 7 bases separating them. The CDR3 has 12 residues. CDR1 is SQVTM and CDR2 is ANQGSEA in the germline V gene. The CDR3 spells CSVVGVTGELFF. The CDR3 DNA reads as TGCAGCGTTGTAGGGGTCACCGGGGAGCTGTTTTTT.

This clonotype has a handful of counts. The chain combines TRBV9 with TRBJ2-1; 9 bases fit TRBD2. This CDR3 spans 14 amino acids. V trimming: 3 bases; J trimming: 7 bases; junction bases outside the gene matches: 5. CDR1 is SGDLS, CDR2 YYNGEE, per germline. CDR3 nucleotides: TGTGCCAGCAGCGAGACTAGCGGTGGAAATGAGCAGTTCTTC. Encoded protein: CASSETSGGNEQFF. Looking up the rest from reference TRBV9 and TRBJ2-1 gives the full variable domain: DSGVTQTPKHLITATGQRVTLRCSPRSGDLSVYWYQQSLDQGLQFLIQYYNGEERAKGNILERFSAQQFPDLHSELNLSSLELGDSALYFCASSETSGGNEQFFGPGTRLTVL.

This clonotype was recorded a few times. The rearrangement links TRBV20-1 to TRBJ2-5, with 7 bases lining up with TRBD1. The CDR3 length is 13 residues. Germline CDR1 and CDR2: DFQATT and SNEGSKA (reference sequence). After removal of 5 bases from V and 5 bases from J, the junction contained 8 bases not matched to a gene. This CDR3 reads CSAPKGALETQYF. The CDR3 nucleotides read TGCAGTGCTCCCAAGGGGGCACTGGAGACCCAGTACTTC.

The chain couples TRBV15 to TRBJ1-5, with D possibly matching TRBD1 (5 bases). This CDR3 region has 15 residues. Germline-derived CDR1 and CDR2 are LNHNV and YYDKDF (reference sequence). V was clipped by 5 bases and J by 0 bases, with 11 bases between them. CDR3 sequence reads: CATSRTRDSNQPQHF. Written as DNA, the CDR3 is TGTGCCACCAGCCGGACACGAGATAGCAATCAGCCCCAGCATTTT.

The rearrangement joins TRBV6-2 or TRBV6-3 to TRBJ2-3; D gene ambiguous. This CDR3 comprises 14 residues. Germline-derived CDR1 and CDR2 are MNHEY and SVGEGT. Trimming took off 6 bases at V and 6 bases at J, with 16 bases between the two ends. The DNA for the CDR3 is TGTGCCAGCAGCCCCCTTACAGTCTACGATACGCAGTATTTT. This sequence encodes CASSPLTVYDTQYF.

The rearrangement uses TRBV6-2 or TRBV6-3 and TRBJ1-1; TRBD1 matches at 9 bases. Germline lookup yields CDR1 MNHEY and CDR2 SVGEGT. This CDR3 has 15 residues. Trimming took 6 bases from V and 5 from J; bases not matched to a gene: 10. CDR3 sequence reads: CASSGNRGPGTEAFF. CDR3 bases: TGTGCCAGCAGCGGGAACAGGGGGCCGGGGACTGAAGCTTTCTTT.

This chain uses TRBV20-1 with TRBJ1-1; perhaps TRBD1 as D (6 bases). V lost 0 bases and J 5 bases, leaving 10 bases between the germline ends. Germline V gene lookup returns CDR1 DFQATT and CDR2 SNEGSKA (reference sequence). The CDR3 sequence is 13 residues long. DNA of the CDR3: TGCAGTGCTAGAGATGTGAGGGGGACTGAAGCTTTCTTT. This sequence encodes CSARDVRGTEAFF.

This rearrangement joins TRBV7-2 to TRBJ2-5; 7 bases are a match to TRBD1. Trimming took 0 bases from V and 1 from J; bases not matched to a gene: 2. Germline loops: CDR1 SGHTA, CDR2 FQGNSA. The CDR3 runs 15 residues. Here the CDR3 reads CASSLAGQVQETQYF. The CDR3 DNA reads TGTGCCAGCAGCTTAGCCGGACAGGTCCAAGAGACCCAGTACTTC.

This clonotype was recorded a few times. The chain carries TRBV20-1 and TRBJ2-7, with D hard to call. Germline V gene sequence: CDR1 DFQATT, CDR2 SNEGSKA (reference sequence). The length of the CDR3 is 11 residues. The V end lost 4 bases, the J end lost 4 bases, and 8 bases lay between the germline ends. The chain's CDR3 is CSATHLYEQYF. The DNA of the CDR3 is TGCAGTGCTACGCATCTTTACGAGCAGTACTTC.

This clonotype has only a few counts. The chain employs TRBV2 and TRBJ2-3; TRBD2 matches 7 bases. The length of the CDR3 is 13 residues. Germline values: CDR1 SNHLY, CDR2 FYNNEI. J was trimmed by 2 bases and V by 6 bases; bases with no gene match: 2. This CDR3 is CASRLADTDTQYF. CDR3 coding DNA: TGTGCCAGCAGGCTAGCGGACACAGATACGCAGTATTTT.

Only a few counts were recorded for this clonotype. The rearrangement joins TRBV20-1 to TRBJ2-1; TRBD2 matches 9 bases. With V trimmed by 1 base and J by 9 bases, 4 bases remained unmatched. The CDR3 contains 13 residues. The germline CDR1 and CDR2 sequences are DFQATT and SNEGSKA (reference sequence). The CDR3 loop reads CSARGVAGVEQFF. The DNA of the CDR3 is TGCAGTGCTAGAGGGGTAGCGGGAGTTGAGCAGTTCTTC.

The CDR3 region has the DNA TGTGCCAGCAGCCCTCAGACGGGACAGGGAAAGAATGAGCAGTTCTTC. Residues: CASSPQTGQGKNEQFF. The chain combines TRBV6-1 with TRBJ2-5, with TRBD1 identical over 9 bases. The DNA end lines up better with TRBJ2-1; the J call may be wrong. The CDR3 contains 16 residues. In germline, CDR1 is MNHNS, CDR2 SASEGT.

This chain joins TRBV11-2 and TRBJ2-7; the D is unclear. CDR1 and CDR2 (germline): SGHAT, FQNNGV. There are 12 residues in the CDR3. V lost 6 bases and J lost 3, with 9 bases in between. The CDR3 DNA follows: TGTGCCAGCAGTACTCGAATCTACGAGCAGTACTTC. The encoded protein is CASSTRIYEQYF.

This clonotype occurred a few times. The CDR3 sequence: CASTQRGGYGYTF. Written as DNA, the CDR3 is TGTGCCAGCACCCAGAGAGGGGGCTATGGCTACACCTTC. The chain has TRBV12-3 or TRBV12-4 and TRBJ1-2, with D tentatively TRBD1 (6 bases). This CDR3 has 13 residues. Trimming pared 7 bases from V and 4 bases from J, leaving 13 bases between.

The chain carries TRBV9 and TRBJ2-5; TRBD2 matches 9 bases. This CDR3 has 14 amino acids. Germline V lookup: CDR1 SGDLS, CDR2 YYNGEE. The V gene end was trimmed by 3 bases and the J gene end by 4 bases; junction bases not matched to a gene: 4. DNA of the CDR3: TGTGCCAGCAGCGCGACTAGCGGTACAGAGACCCAGTACTTC. The encoded protein is CASSATSGTETQYF.

This clonotype was observed a handful of times. J is TRBJ2-7 and V is TRBV10-3; a weak D match, TRBD2 (5 bases). CDR1 is ENHRY and CDR2 is SYGVKD in the germline V gene. CDR3 length: 16 residues. V was shortened by 3 bases and J by 4 bases, with 19 bases between the two germline ends. The CDR3 region has the DNA TGTGCCATCAGTGACCTCTCGGTACAGACTAATTACGAGCAGTACTTC. As protein: CAISDLSVQTNYEQYF.

The CDR3 spells CSARAGGLPDTQYF. CDR3 nucleotides: TGCAGTGCTAGAGCAGGGGGCCTCCCAGATACGCAGTATTTT. The rearrangement links TRBV20-1 to TRBJ2-3, with 8 bases fitting TRBD1. Germline CDR1 DFQATT, CDR2 SNEGSKA (reference sequence). V lost 1 base to trimming and J lost 4 bases; unmatched junction nucleotides: 4. The CDR3 is made up of 14 amino acids.

A word on this clonotype: Sequence at one end of the junction differs from germline and may be a read error. V gene TRBV20-1 combines with J gene TRBJ2-5, with D tentatively TRBD1 (5 bases). The CDR3 runs 15 residues. Germline V lookup: CDR1 DFQATT, CDR2 SNEGSKA (reference sequence). The CDR3 DNA reads as TGCAGCGCACGGGCTTTGGGGCGGAGCCAAGAGACCCAGTGCTTC. The encoded protein is CSARALGRSQETQCF.